Listed below are T cell receptor beta chains from one sample, sequenced in a study of T cells after yellow fever vaccination. Each CDR3 protein gets one entry after TCRdb re-called the 5' RACE reads with MiXCR. The repertoire holds approximately 120,000 distinct CDR3 sequences, roughly 15% seen once, with 43% in the top ten. Sample: CD8+ T cells sorted from PBMCs, taken 5 days after the yellow fever booster vaccination. The receptors here all came from a young man who received the YFV17D yellow fever vaccine. Both conserved end residues are part of each CDR3. D genes are given only for firm matches. Clone size is stated in some rows and not others, as once, few, many or a class when expanded.

clone size: many; V gene: TRBV4-3; D gene: -; J gene: TRBJ2-7; CDR3 DNA: TGCGCCAGCAGCCTTGACAGCTCCTACGAGCAGTACTTC; CDR3 protein: CASSLDSSYEQYF
clone size: -; V gene: TRBV6-4; D gene: TRBD2; J gene: TRBJ2-3; CDR3 DNA: TGTGCCAGCAGTGACGGCGGGGGGAGCACAGATACGCAGTATTTT; CDR3 protein: CASSDGGGSTDTQYF
clone size: few; V gene: TRBV2; D gene: -; J gene: TRBJ2-7; CDR3 DNA: TGTGCCAGCAGTGGGGAGACCAGCTCCTACGAGCAGTACTTC; CDR3 protein: CASSGETSSYEQYF
clone size: -; V gene: TRBV4-3; D gene: -; J gene: TRBJ1-5; CDR3 DNA: TGCGCCAGCAGCCAAGATAGGTCTGAGAGGCAGCCCCAGCATTTT; CDR3 protein: CASSQDRSERQPQHF
clone size: once; V gene: TRBV2; D gene: TRBD2; J gene: TRBJ2-1; CDR3 DNA: TGTGCCGGCCAGCGGGGGAACAACAATGAGCAGTTCTTC; CDR3 protein: CAGQRGNNNEQFF
clone size: few; V gene: TRBV7-9; D gene: -; J gene: TRBJ2-6; CDR3 DNA: TGTGCCAGCATCGCACCCTTCCCTGCCGGGGGGGCCAACGTCCTGACTTTC; CDR3 protein: CASIAPFPAGGANVLTF
clone size: many; V gene: TRBV5-1; D gene: -; J gene: TRBJ2-2; CDR3 DNA: TGCGCCAGCAGCTTAGGAAGACTTACGAACACCGGGGAGCTGTTTTTT; CDR3 protein: CASSLGRLTNTGELFF
clone size: -; V gene: TRBV5-1; D gene: -; J gene: TRBJ2-2; CDR3 DNA: TGCGCCAGCAGCTTTTCCTCCCCTGGAGGCACCGGGGAGCTGTTTTTT; CDR3 protein: CASSFSSPGGTGELFF
clone size: -; V gene: TRBV12-3/TRBV12-4; D gene: -; J gene: TRBJ1-1; CDR3 DNA: TGTGCCAGCCAAAATCAACAGGGGAACACTGAAGCTTTCTTT; CDR3 protein: CASQNQQGNTEAFF
clone size: -; V gene: TRBV6-2/TRBV6-3; D gene: TRBD1; J gene: TRBJ2-1; CDR3 DNA: TGTGCCAGCAGGCCTAGGACAGGCTGGGGGTACAATGAGCAGTTCTTC; CDR3 protein: CASRPRTGWGYNEQFF
clone size: few; V gene: TRBV6-1; D gene: -; J gene: TRBJ1-2; CDR3 DNA: TGTGCCAGCAGTGAAACAGGGAAGAGTAACGGCTACACCTTC; CDR3 protein: CASSETGKSNGYTF
clone size: few; V gene: TRBV7-9; D gene: TRBD1; J gene: TRBJ1-2; CDR3 DNA: TGTGCCAGCAGCGCGGATCAGGGGGCCTATGGCTACACCTTC; CDR3 protein: CASSADQGAYGYTF
clone size: -; V gene: TRBV6-6; D gene: -; J gene: TRBJ1-1; CDR3 DNA: TGTGCCAGCAGTTATTACCCCCCTGAAGGAGCTTTCTTT; CDR3 protein: CASSYYPPEGAFF
clone size: few; V gene: TRBV9; D gene: -; J gene: TRBJ1-4; CDR3 DNA: TGTGCCAGCAGCATTTGGGGGGAGAATGAAAAACTGTTTTTT; CDR3 protein: CASSIWGENEKLFF
clone size: few; V gene: TRBV4-3; D gene: TRBD2; J gene: TRBJ2-7; CDR3 DNA: TGCGCCAGCAGCCTTAGCGGGGGGGCGAACGAGCAGTACTTC; CDR3 protein: CASSLSGGANEQYF
clone size: -; V gene: TRBV4-3; D gene: -; J gene: TRBJ2-1; CDR3 DNA: TGCGCCAGCAGCCAAGCCCCGCCGAGATACAATGAGCAGTTCTTC; CDR3 protein: CASSQAPPRYNEQFF
clone size: -; V gene: TRBV4-3; D gene: -; J gene: TRBJ2-3; CDR3 DNA: TGCGCCAGCAGCCAAGACCTTCTAGATACGCAGTATTTT; CDR3 protein: CASSQDLLDTQYF
clone size: many; V gene: TRBV19; D gene: TRBD2; J gene: TRBJ2-5; CDR3 DNA: TGTGCCAGTAGCTTGACTAGCGGGGGGTTTGAGACCCAGTACTTC; CDR3 protein: CASSLTSGGFETQYF
clone size: many; V gene: TRBV4-1; D gene: TRBD2; J gene: TRBJ2-1; CDR3 DNA: TGCGCCAGCAGCCTTAGCGGGGGGGTTTACAATGAGCAGTTCTTC; CDR3 protein: CASSLSGGVYNEQFF
clone size: -; V gene: TRBV6-2/TRBV6-3; D gene: -; J gene: TRBJ1-5; CDR3 DNA: TGTGCCAGCACCAAAGACAGGTGGGGCAATCAGCCCCAGCATTTT; CDR3 protein: CASTKDRWGNQPQHF
clone size: many; V gene: TRBV5-5; D gene: -; J gene: TRBJ2-1; CDR3 DNA: TGTGCCAGCAGCCAAAGCCTCAGCTCCTACAATGAGCAGTTCTTC; CDR3 protein: CASSQSLSSYNEQFF